This T cell receptor beta chain was sequenced for a study of blood T cell repertoires in COVID-19. Across the whole study: Samples taken during acute and convalescent COVID-19 were collected in the United States, Italy and Spain.

CDR1 is SGHAT and CDR2 is FQNNGV in the germline V gene. V shed 8 bases, J shed 3 bases, and the junction held 10 bases outside the gene matches. The CDR3 contains 15 residues. How the authors handled the data: Nucleated cell number was recorded as an estimate derived from reference gene primer amplification. This table comes from immunoSEQ multiplex PCR, and its TCRdb copy is limited to in-frame clones, with some not included. The DNA gave D and trimming, while V, J and clone size come from that table. The table lists roughly 73,000 clones, 88% of them singletons, with around 1.3% in the top ten. This clone has just one count.

The specimen sequenced was peripheral blood. The rearrangement joins TRBV11-2 to TRBJ2-1; 7 nucleotides agree with TRBD1. The TCR originated in a human donor in a cohort sampled during active COVID-19. The CDR3 loop reads CASAIRGQNYNEQFF. CDR3 DNA sequence: TGTGCCAGCGCAATTAGGGGACAGAACTACAATGAGCAGTTCTTC. The full variable domain, rest sourced from reference TRBV11-2 and TRBJ2-1, is EAGVAQSPRYKIIEKRQSVAFWCNPISGHATLYWYQQILGQGPKLLIQFQNNGVVDDSQLPKDRFSAERLKGVDSTLKIQPAKLEDSAVYLCASAIRGQNYNEQFFGPGTRLTVL.